The present T cell receptor (beta chain) was sequenced within a study of blood T cell repertoires in COVID-19. The V gene's germline CDR1 is SGHVS and CDR2 FNYEAQ. Trimming stripped 0 bases from V and 3 bases from J, with 9 bases between. This CDR3 is built from 15 residues. As processed by the authors: From reference gene primer amplification, estimates of nucleated cell counts were derived. Only in-frame clones appear in the TCRdb table, and some are missing; sequencing was by immunoSEQ multiplex PCR. V, J and clone size are those of that table, while D and trimming were read from the DNA. The sample consists of 100,000 to 150,000 clones, 75% to 85% of them appearing once.

The source of this sequence is a man between 40 and 49 years old with active or convalescent COVID-19. This chain connects TRBV7-6 to TRBJ2-1, with a weak D call TRBD2 (5 bases). Sequencing was carried out using peripheral blood. The CDR3 nucleotides are TGTGCCAGCAGCTTAGCGCGGGCCGGCTACAATGAGCAGTTCTTC. It specifies CASSLARAGYNEQFF.